Included here is one TCR beta chain sequence, with context. Its cognate antigen is unknown. This CDR3 region has 17 residues. Germline values: CDR1 SGHVS, CDR2 FQNEAQ. Unmatched junction bases numbered 3, after V lost 3 bases and J lost 1 base. This sample was taken from a study of cytomegalovirus exposure and HLA in healthy donors. Findings of the study overall: Owing to their indistinguishability, certain V segments, notably TRBV6-2 and TRBV6-3, were excluded.

The PCR had 60 Vbeta and 13 Jbeta primers. Data came from immunoSEQ multiplex PCR; TCRdb stores just in-frame clones and leaves some out. This table has about 100,000 clones, roughly 75% appearing once. The clonotype comes from a woman between 35 and 50 years old in good health and CMV-seronegative. Sequenced: PBMCs. V and J are TRBV7-8 and TRBJ2-3; 14 bases match TRBD2. The CDR3 nucleotides read TGTGCCAGCAGCTTGACTAGCGGGAGGGCCGGCACAGATACGCAGTATTTT. Protein product: CASSLTSGRAGTDTQYF.